These T cell receptor beta chains were read from a single sample in a study of shared clonotypes between healthy human individuals. The data were produced by immunoSEQ multiplex PCR, yet TCRdb's version contains in-frame clones alone and is incomplete. The data hold fewer than 800,000 clones, with about 90% observed a single time. The sequencing sample was made of naive CD8+ T cells sorted from blood. The receptors were sampled from a man aged 25 to 40 in good health. CDR3s include the opening cysteine and the closing phenylalanine or tryptophan. A D gene is named only where the DNA matches it firmly. Size is stated for part of the rows, as once, few or many counts, or as a class when the clone is expanded.

clone_size d_call j_call v_call cdr3_nt cdr3_aa
NA TRBD1 TRBJ1-5 TRBV5-8 TGTGCCAGCAGCTTCAGGGACAGAAATCAGCCCCAGCATTTT CASSFRDRNQPQHF
NA NA TRBJ1-4 TRBV28 TGTGCCAGCAGTTTCGCGGGGGTTGAAAAACTGTTTTTT CASSFAGVEKLFF
NA NA TRBJ2-5 TRBV19 TGTGCCAGTAGTATTCTGAGGGACCGCCCGGGGACCCAGTACTTC CASSILRDRPGTQYF
few TRBD1 TRBJ2-7 TRBV23-1 TGCGCCAGCAGTCCGTGGACAGGGAGCTACGAGCAGTACTTC CASSPWTGSYEQYF
NA TRBD1 TRBJ2-1 TRBV6-1 TGTGCCAGCAGTGAAGAGTCCGGGACAGGGGGCTGGGGGCAGTTCTTC CASSEESGTGGWGQFF
NA TRBD1 TRBJ2-1 TRBV7-8 TGTGCCAGCCACCCGGGACAGGGCGATAATGAGCAGTTCTTC CASHPGQGDNEQFF
NA NA TRBJ1-1 TRBV7-9 TGTGCCAGCAGCTTCGGGCCATTGAACACTGAAGCTTTCTTT CASSFGPLNTEAFF
NA NA TRBJ1-1 TRBV6-5 TGTGCCAGCAGTTACGGGACCTTGAACACTGAAGCTTTCTTT CASSYGTLNTEAFF
NA TRBD1 TRBJ2-7 TRBV5-1 TGCGCCAGCAGCTGGGGGACAGGGGGCAGCGAGCAGTACTTC CASSWGTGGSEQYF
NA NA TRBJ2-7 TRBV29-1 TGCAGCGTTGAAAGTCAGGATTACGAGCAGTACTTC CSVESQDYEQYF
NA TRBD2 TRBJ2-7 TRBV5-1 TGCGCCAGCAGCTTCTCGAGACTAGCGGATTACGAGCAGTACTTC CASSFSRLADYEQYF
NA TRBD1 TRBJ1-2 TRBV9 TGTGCCAGCAGTGAGACAGGGATCCAATATGGCTACACCTTC CASSETGIQYGYTF
NA TRBD1 TRBJ1-1 TRBV5-6 TGTGCCAGCAGCTTGGGGACAGGGCCCGAAGCTTTCTTT CASSLGTGPEAFF
NA TRBD2 TRBJ2-7 TRBV10-3 TGTGCCACCAAACTAGCGGGAGCGTCCTACGAGCAGTACTTC CATKLAGASYEQYF
NA NA TRBJ1-4 TRBV21-1 TGTGCCAGCAGCAGACCGGTGAATGAAAAACTGTTTTTT CASSRPVNEKLFF
NA TRBD2 TRBJ2-1 TRBV11-2 TGTGCCAGCAGCTTAGCCCGCGGGAGGCTTCCGAATGAGCAGTTCTTC CASSLARGRLPNEQFF
NA TRBD2 TRBJ2-7 TRBV27 TGTGCCAGCAGTTTCTGGACTAGCCCCTACGAGCAGTACTTC CASSFWTSPYEQYF
NA TRBD2 TRBJ2-7 TRBV5-4 TGTGCCAGCAGCTACGGGACTAGCGGTTACGAGCAGTACTTC CASSYGTSGYEQYF
NA TRBD2 TRBJ2-1 TRBV2 TGTGCCAGCAGTGTAGCGGGAGAATCCGACGATGAGCAGTTCTTC CASSVAGESDDEQFF
NA NA TRBJ2-3 TRBV14 TGTGCCAGCAGTTCTGATTCGCTATTCACAGATACGCAGTATTTT CASSSDSLFTDTQYF
NA TRBD2 TRBJ2-5 TRBV7-9 TGTGCCAGCAGCCACACTAGCGCCCAAGAGACCCAGTACTTC CASSHTSAQETQYF
NA NA TRBJ1-1 TRBV2 TGTGCCCCCGTGGATGGGTATTTCGGAGCTTTCTTT CAPVDGYFGAFF
NA NA TRBJ1-3 TRBV27 TGTGCCAGCTACTCGGGAAACACCATATATTTT CASYSGNTIYF
NA NA TRBJ2-2 TRBV7-3 TGTGCCAGCAGCTCCCAACGCGGGGAGCTGTTTTTT CASSSQRGELFF